What follows is one T cell receptor (beta chain) and its context. This CDR3 is 13 amino acids long. Between the trimmed V and J ends, which lost 0 bases and 7 bases, there was a span of 10 bases. Per germline, CDR1 MNHNS and CDR2 SASEGT. Enrolled through a virtual design, the participants were between 18 and 89 years of age and came from about two dozen US areas. Donors were grouped by their self-reported clinical history. These data belong to a study of blood T cell repertoires in COVID-19. In the original analysis: Amplifying reference gene primers gave estimates of nucleated cell counts. The protocol was immunoSEQ multiplex PCR, while the TCRdb copy is restricted to in-frame clones and leaves out a portion. V and J calls and clone size are copied from that table; D and trimming were computed from the DNA. In the table there are some 390,000 clones, roughly 86% of which are singletons.

Material: PBMCs or T cells enriched from blood (not recorded which). The TCR comes from a young woman who had recovered from COVID-19. V gene TRBV6-1 combines with J gene TRBJ2-7, with a possible D match to TRBD2 (5 bases). CDR3 loop: CASSEARRWEQYF. The CDR3 DNA sequence: TGTGCCAGCAGTGAAGCGAGGAGGTGGGAGCAGTACTTC.